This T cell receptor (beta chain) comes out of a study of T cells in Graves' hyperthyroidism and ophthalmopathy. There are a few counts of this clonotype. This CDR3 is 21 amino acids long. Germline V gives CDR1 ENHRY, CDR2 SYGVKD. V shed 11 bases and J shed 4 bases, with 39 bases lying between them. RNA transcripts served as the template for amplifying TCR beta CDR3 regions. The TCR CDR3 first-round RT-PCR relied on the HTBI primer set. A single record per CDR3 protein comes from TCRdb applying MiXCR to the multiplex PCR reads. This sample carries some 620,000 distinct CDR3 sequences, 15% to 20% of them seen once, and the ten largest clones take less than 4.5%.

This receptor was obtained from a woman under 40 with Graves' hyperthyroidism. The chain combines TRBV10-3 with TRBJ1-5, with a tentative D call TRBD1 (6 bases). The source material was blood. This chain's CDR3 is CAVQPYLTGGAPGVGNQPQHF. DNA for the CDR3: TGTGCCGTCCAGCCCTATTTGACGGGGGGCGCTCCGGGCGTGGGAAATCAGCCCCAGCATTTT.